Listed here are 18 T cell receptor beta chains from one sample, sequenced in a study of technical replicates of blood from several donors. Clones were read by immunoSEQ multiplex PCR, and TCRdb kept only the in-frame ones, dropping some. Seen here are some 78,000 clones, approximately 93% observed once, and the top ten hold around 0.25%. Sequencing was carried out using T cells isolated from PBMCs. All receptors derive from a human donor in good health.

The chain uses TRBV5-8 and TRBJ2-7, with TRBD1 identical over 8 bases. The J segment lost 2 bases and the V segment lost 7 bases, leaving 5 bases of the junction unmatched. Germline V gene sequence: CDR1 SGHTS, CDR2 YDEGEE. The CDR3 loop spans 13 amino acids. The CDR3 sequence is CASSDRAPYEQYF. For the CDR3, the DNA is TGTGCCAGCTCGGACAGGGCCCCCTACGAGCAGTACTTC.

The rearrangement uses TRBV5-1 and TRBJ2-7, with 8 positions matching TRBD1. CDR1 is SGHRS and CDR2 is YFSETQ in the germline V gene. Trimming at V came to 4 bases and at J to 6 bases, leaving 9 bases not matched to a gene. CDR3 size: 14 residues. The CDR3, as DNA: TGCGCCAGCAGCGCGGACAGGGCTCGATTCGAGCAGTACTTC. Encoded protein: CASSADRARFEQYF.

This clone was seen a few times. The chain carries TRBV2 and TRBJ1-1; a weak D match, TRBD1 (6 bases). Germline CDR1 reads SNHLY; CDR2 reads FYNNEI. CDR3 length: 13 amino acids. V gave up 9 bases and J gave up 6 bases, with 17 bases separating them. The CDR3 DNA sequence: TGTGCCAGTTCCGCAGGGGCGGGCGCTGAAGCTTTCTTT. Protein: CASSAGAGAEAFF.

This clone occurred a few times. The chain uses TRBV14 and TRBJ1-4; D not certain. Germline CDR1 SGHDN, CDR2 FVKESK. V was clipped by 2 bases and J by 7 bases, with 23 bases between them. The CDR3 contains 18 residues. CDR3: CASSQIPINQVLIEKLFF. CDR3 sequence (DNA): TGTGCCAGCAGCCAAATCCCGATAAATCAGGTGCTAATTGAAAAACTGTTTTTT.

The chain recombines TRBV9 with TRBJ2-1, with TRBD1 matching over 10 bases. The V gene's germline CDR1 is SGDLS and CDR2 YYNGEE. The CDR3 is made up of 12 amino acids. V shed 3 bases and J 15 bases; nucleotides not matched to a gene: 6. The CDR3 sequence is CASSGDRGTLFF. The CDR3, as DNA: TGTGCCAGCAGCGGGGACAGGGGAACATTGTTCTTC.

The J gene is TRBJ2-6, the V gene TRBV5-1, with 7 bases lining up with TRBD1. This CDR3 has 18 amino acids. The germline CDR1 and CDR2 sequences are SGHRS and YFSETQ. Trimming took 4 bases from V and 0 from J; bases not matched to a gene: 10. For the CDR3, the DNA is TGCGCCAGCAGCCCGGCCGGGACAGCTAGCTCTGGGGCCAACGTCCTGACTTTC. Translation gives CASSPAGTASSGANVLTF.

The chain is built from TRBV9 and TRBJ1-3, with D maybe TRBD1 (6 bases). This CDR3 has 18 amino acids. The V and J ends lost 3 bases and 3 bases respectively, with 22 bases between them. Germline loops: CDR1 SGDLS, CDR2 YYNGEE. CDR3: CASSGRGGLVDGGNTIYF. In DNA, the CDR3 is TGTGCCAGCAGCGGCCGAGGGGGTCTTGTGGACGGTGGAAACACCATATATTTT. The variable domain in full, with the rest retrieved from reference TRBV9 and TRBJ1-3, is DSGVTQTPKHLITATGQRVTLRCSPRSGDLSVYWYQQSLDQGLQFLIQYYNGEERAKGNILERFSAQQFPDLHSELNLSSLELGDSALYFCASSGRGGLVDGGNTIYFGEGSWLTVV.

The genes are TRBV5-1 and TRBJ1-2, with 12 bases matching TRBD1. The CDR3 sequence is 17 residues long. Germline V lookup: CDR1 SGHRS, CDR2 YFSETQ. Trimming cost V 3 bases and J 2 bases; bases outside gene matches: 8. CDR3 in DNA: TGCGCCAGCAGCTCCCGGGACAGGGGGCTGGGAAACTATGGCTACACCTTC. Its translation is CASSSRDRGLGNYGYTF.

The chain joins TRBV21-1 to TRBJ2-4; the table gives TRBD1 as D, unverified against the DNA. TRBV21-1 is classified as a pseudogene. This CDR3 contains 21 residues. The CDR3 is CASSKDDPGTGLLLAKNIQYF. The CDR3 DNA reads TGTGCCAGCAGCAAAGATGATCCCGGGACAGGTCTTTTGTTAGCCAAAAACATTCAGTACTTC.

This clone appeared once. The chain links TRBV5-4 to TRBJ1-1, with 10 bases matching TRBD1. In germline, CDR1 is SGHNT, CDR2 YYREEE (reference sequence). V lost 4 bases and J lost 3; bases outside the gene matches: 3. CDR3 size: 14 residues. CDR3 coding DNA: TGTGCCAGCAGCACTGGACAGGGGGACACTGAAGCTTTCTTT. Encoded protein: CASSTGQGDTEAFF.

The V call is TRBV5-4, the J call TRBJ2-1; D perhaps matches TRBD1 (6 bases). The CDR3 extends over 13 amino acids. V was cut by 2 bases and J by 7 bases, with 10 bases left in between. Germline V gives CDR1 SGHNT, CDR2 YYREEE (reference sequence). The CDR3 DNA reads TGTGCCAGCAGCTTTACAGGGATGAATGAGCAGTTCTTC. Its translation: CASSFTGMNEQFF.

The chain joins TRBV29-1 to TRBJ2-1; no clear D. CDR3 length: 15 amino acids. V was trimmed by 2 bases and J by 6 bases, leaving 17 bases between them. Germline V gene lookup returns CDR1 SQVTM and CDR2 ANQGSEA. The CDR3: CSVELASVLGNEQFF. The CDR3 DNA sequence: TGCAGCGTTGAATTGGCTAGTGTTCTGGGCAATGAGCAGTTCTTC.

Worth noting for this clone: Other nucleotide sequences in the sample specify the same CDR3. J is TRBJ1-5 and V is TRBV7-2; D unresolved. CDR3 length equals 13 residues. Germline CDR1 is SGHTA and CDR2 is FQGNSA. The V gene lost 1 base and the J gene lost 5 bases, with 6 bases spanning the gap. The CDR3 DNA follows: TGTGCCAGCAGCTTAGAACGGGATCAGCCCCAGCATTTT. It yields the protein CASSLERDQPQHF.

This chain's CDR3 is CASSIASGIYNEQFF. The CDR3 region has the DNA TGTGCCAGTAGTATCGCTAGCGGAATATACAATGAGCAGTTCTTC. The V call is TRBV19, the J call TRBJ2-1, with 7 bases that match TRBD2. The CDR3 is made up of 15 amino acids. V shed 3 bases, J shed 4 bases, and the junction held 6 bases outside the gene matches. Germline V gene lookup returns CDR1 LNHDA and CDR2 SQIVND (reference sequence). Using reference TRBV19 and TRBJ2-1 for the parts outside the CDR3, the full variable domain is DGGITQSPKYLFRKEGQNVTLSCEQNLNHDAMYWYRQDPGQGLRLIYYSQIVNDFQKGDIAEGYSVSREKKESFPLTVTSAQKNPTAFYLCASSIASGIYNEQFFGPGTRLTVL.

CDR3 sequence: CASSSGTGSNYGYTF. The CDR3 region has the DNA TGTGCCAGCAGCTCAGGGACAGGCTCCAACTATGGCTACACCTTC. This rearrangement joins TRBV7-2 to TRBJ1-2; 8 bases line up with TRBD1. The junction had 6 bases not matched to a gene; V was cut back by 4 bases and J by 2 bases. Germline CDR1 reads SGHTA; CDR2 reads FQGNSA. The CDR3 is made up of 15 amino acids.

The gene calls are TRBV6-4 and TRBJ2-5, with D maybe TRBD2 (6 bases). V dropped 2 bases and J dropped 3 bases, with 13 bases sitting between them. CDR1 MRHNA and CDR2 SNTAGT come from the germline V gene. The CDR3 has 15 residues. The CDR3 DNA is TGTGCCAGCAGTGACCGGGGGAGCGGAAAAGAGACCCAGTACTTC. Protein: CASSDRGSGKETQYF.

The CDR3 DNA sequence: TGTGCCAGCAGTCCCCAGGACATTCGTCACACTGAAGCTTTCTTT. Protein sequence: CASSPQDIRHTEAFF. This chain connects TRBV6-6 to TRBJ1-1; D might be TRBD1 (5 bases). Trimming cost V 5 bases and J 3 bases, with 16 bases left between them. Germline-derived CDR1 and CDR2 are MNHNY and SVGAGI (reference sequence). This CDR3 is built from 15 residues.

The CDR3 here is CASSHAAPEAFF. CDR3 in DNA: TGTGCCAGCAGTCACGCGGCCCCGGAAGCTTTCTTT. The rearrangement uses TRBV6-5 and TRBJ1-1, with no clear D. V dropped 5 bases and J dropped 8 bases, with 12 bases sitting between them. This CDR3 has 12 amino acids. The germline V gene has CDR1 MNHEY and CDR2 SVGAGI.